The 15 T cell receptor beta chains reported below all come from one sample, sequenced in a study of metastatic and nonmetastatic thyroid tumors. TCRdb reprocessed the PCR reads using MiXCR. The data show 18,000 or so clones, 21% seen once. Thyroid surgery had not been preceded by any treatment in any patient. Sample: tumor tissue. All receptors come from a female donor with papillary thyroid cancer or a benign thyroid nodule (not recorded which). Some clones in this sample may be carry-over from other donors' samples.

This clone has ten or more counts. This chain links TRBV2 with TRBJ1-4; D unclear. There are 15 residues in the CDR3. Trimming stripped 5 bases from V and 0 bases from J, with 10 bases between. The germline V gene encodes CDR1 SNHLY and CDR2 FYNNEI. The chain's CDR3 is CASSRDYTTNEKLFF. The CDR3 bases are TGTGCCAGCAGTAGGGATTACACAACTAATGAAAAACTGTTTTTT. The whole variable domain, remainder taken from reference TRBV2 and TRBJ1-4, is EPEVTQTPSHQVTQMGQEVILRCVPISNHLYFYWYRQILGQKVEFLVSFYNNEISEKSEIFDDQFSVERPDGSNFTLKIRSTKLEDSAMYFCASSRDYTTNEKLFFGSGTQLSVL.

The gene calls are TRBV9 and TRBJ2-2; the match to TRBD2 covers 9 bases. Trimming took 3 bases from V and 6 from J; bases not matched to a gene: 6. The CDR3 extends over 15 amino acids. Germline loops: CDR1 SGDLS, CDR2 YYNGEE. CDR3 protein: CASSAGTSTPGELFF. The DNA of the CDR3 is TGTGCCAGCAGCGCCGGGACTAGCACCCCCGGGGAGCTGTTTTTT.

This clone has at least ten counts. One end of the junction does not line up with germline, which may come from a read error. The rearrangement links TRBV20-1 to TRBJ2-3; 8 bases are a match to TRBD2. In germline, CDR1 is DFQATT, CDR2 SNEGSKA (reference sequence). The CDR3 is 13 amino acids. In nucleotides, the CDR3 is TGCAGTGCCAGAGCGGGGGGCACAGATACGCAGTATTTT. It codes for CSARAGGTDTQYF.

This clone was counted between two and nine times. This sequence joins TRBV27 and TRBJ1-1; no reliable D call. Germline CDR1 and CDR2: MNHEY and SMNVEV (reference sequence). Trimming took 4 bases from V and 0 from J, leaving 9 bases between them. The CDR3 is made up of 14 amino acids. CDR3 region: CASSSPRMNTEAFF. The CDR3 nucleotides read TGTGCCAGCAGTTCCCCGAGAATGAACACTGAAGCTTTCTTT.

CDR3 protein: CASIGQGGYEQYF. The CDR3, as DNA: TGTGCCAGCATAGGGCAGGGAGGCTACGAGCAGTACTTC. The chain employs TRBV28 and TRBJ2-7; weak D call: TRBD2 (6 bases). CDR3 length equals 13 residues. Germline assignment: CDR1 MDHEN and CDR2 SYDVKM. V was pared by 7 bases and J by 3 bases, with 13 bases between.

This clone was picked up many times. The V and J genes are TRBV6-2 or TRBV6-3 and TRBJ1-6; D is uncertain. V lost 6 bases and J lost 13, with 13 bases in between. This CDR3 region has 12 residues. Germline lookup yields CDR1 MNHEY and CDR2 SVGEGT. This CDR3 is CASSLRSGPLHF. The CDR3 coding sequence is TGTGCCAGCAGCCTACGGTCGGGGCCCCTCCACTTT.

The chain links TRBV5-1 to TRBJ2-7; a weak D match, TRBD2 (6 bases). Germline CDR1 and CDR2: SGHRS and YFSETQ. This CDR3 is built from 14 residues. Trimming removed 1 base from V and 2 bases from J, with 10 bases in between. Written as DNA, the CDR3 is TGCGCCAGCAGCTTGCCTGGCGGGGCCTACGAGCAGTACTTC. Translating gives CASSLPGGAYEQYF.

This clone was counted at least ten times. This chain connects TRBV5-1 to TRBJ2-1; D might be TRBD2 (6 bases). Germline V gives CDR1 SGHRS, CDR2 YFSETQ. The CDR3 covers 14 residues. V lost 2 bases and J 5 bases, leaving 11 bases between the germline ends. This CDR3 is CASSLGAGHNEQFF. DNA for the CDR3: TGCGCCAGCAGCTTAGGAGCGGGTCACAATGAGCAGTTCTTC.

This clone was picked up many times. The chain has TRBV7-9 and TRBJ2-7; D tentatively fits TRBD1 or TRBD2 (5 bases each). The germline CDR1 and CDR2 sequences are SEHNR and FQNEAQ (reference sequence). The CDR3 length is 13 residues. The ends were cut back, 6 bases at V and 3 bases at J, with 12 bases in the middle. CDR3 DNA sequence: TGTGCCAGCAGAAGGGACCTCAACTACGAGCAGTACTTC. Protein: CASRRDLNYEQYF. Drawing the rest from reference TRBV7-9 and TRBJ2-7, the complete variable domain is DTGVSQNPRHKITKRGQNVTFRCDPISEHNRLYWYRQTLGQGPEFLTYFQNEAQLEKSRLLSDRFSAERPKGSFSTLEIQRTEQGDSAMYLCASRRDLNYEQYFGPGTRLTVT.

This clone was seen at least ten times. This chain joins TRBV20-1 and TRBJ1-3; D gene ambiguous. Germline values: CDR1 DFQATT, CDR2 SNEGSKA (reference sequence). The germline V and J ends were trimmed by 1 base and 4 bases, with 11 bases remaining between them. This CDR3 is built from 14 residues. DNA of the CDR3: TGCAGTGCTAGAGCTGGTGGGGTGGGAAACACCATATATTTT. Protein product: CSARAGGVGNTIYF.

This clone showed up many times. The chain combines TRBV2 with TRBJ1-1; D is undetermined. The CDR3 has 11 residues. The germline gives CDR1 SNHLY, CDR2 FYNNEI. The V and J ends lost 7 bases and 3 bases respectively, with 6 bases between them. CDR3 amino acids: CASNADTEAFF. Here the CDR3 DNA reads TGTGCCAGCAATGCGGACACTGAAGCTTTCTTT.

This clone showed up many times. The rearrangement links TRBV11-1 to TRBJ2-3, with 9 bases fitting TRBD2. After removal of 4 bases from V and 3 bases from J, the junction contained 8 bases not matched to a gene. CDR1 is SGHAT, CDR2 FQDESV, per germline (reference sequence). The CDR3 runs 16 residues. Here the CDR3 reads CASSSIAGEVTDTQYF. The DNA for the CDR3 is TGTGCCAGCAGCTCAATAGCGGGAGAGGTAACAGATACGCAGTATTTT.

Comments on this clone: This may be a read error: a much more frequent sequence differs by one nucleotide. The chain carries TRBV11-1 and TRBJ2-3; TRBD1 agrees at 10 bases. V lost 8 bases, J lost 4 bases, and 9 bases stayed unmatched. This CDR3 comprises 15 residues. Germline V gives CDR1 SGHAT, CDR2 FQDESV (reference sequence). The CDR3 DNA sequence: TGTGCCAGCGGCTCGCCGGGACAGGGGTCAGATACGCAGTATTTT. It yields the protein CASGSPGQGSDTQYF.

This clone has at least ten counts. The V call is TRBV6-1, the J call TRBJ1-1; 7 bases map to TRBD1. V gave up 5 bases and J gave up 1 base; unmatched junction bases: 4. The CDR3 is made up of 14 amino acids. Looked up from germline, CDR1 is MNHNS and CDR2 is SASEGT. The DNA of the CDR3 is TGTGCCAGCAGTTTACAGGGGAAGAACACTGAAGCTTTCTTT. Amino acid sequence: CASSLQGKNTEAFF.

In this sample, this clone turned up many times. This chain joins TRBV20-1 and TRBJ1-2; 7 bases fit TRBD1. Germline-derived CDR1 and CDR2 are DFQATT and SNEGSKA (reference sequence). The trim removed 7 bases at V and 3 bases at J, leaving 8 bases unmatched. The CDR3 sequence is 13 residues long. The CDR3 is CSGHRGGDYGYTF. The CDR3 nucleotides read TGCAGTGGACACAGGGGAGGAGACTATGGCTACACCTTC.